A single sample is the source of the 3 T cell receptor beta chains below, sequenced in a study of blood T cell repertoires in COVID-19 (dated by TCRdb to the early 2020s). Libraries were built with the immunoSEQ multiplex PCR assay. Here the immuneACCESS table is served through TCRdb, limited to in-frame sequences with V and J called. Missing clones are a known gap in these copies; in checked studies unresolved V genes cover under half, and the rest lacks a known reason. This sample gives roughly 390,000 clones in total; about 89% of them show up just once. Of the sample, less than 11% falls within the top ten clones. The sequencing input was peripheral blood. Source of these receptors: a woman aged 25 to 39 with COVID-19, enrolled during active disease.

The chain uses TRBV10-3 and TRBJ1-2, with TRBD1 identical over 10 bases. The junction had 1 base not matched to a gene; V was cut back by 4 bases and J by 2 bases. The CDR3 totals 14 residues. Germline V gene data show CDR1 as ENHRY and CDR2 as SYGVKD. The CDR3 nucleotides are TGTGCCATCAGTGGGGACAGGGGAAACTATGGCTACACCTTC. It specifies CAISGDRGNYGYTF.

This clone appeared a single time. The CDR3 DNA sequence: TGTGCCAGCAGTTTACCGGGACATAAGACTTACGAGCAGTACTTC. Translation: CASSLPGHKTYEQYF. The chain is built from TRBV5-4 and TRBJ2-7, with D possibly matching TRBD1 (6 bases). This CDR3 region has 15 residues. Deletions cut 5 bases from V and 4 bases from J, with 19 bases between. Germline-derived CDR1 and CDR2 are SGHNT and YYREEE (reference sequence).

The chain uses TRBV5-1 and TRBJ2-3, with 7 bases matching TRBD1. Germline values: CDR1 SGHRS, CDR2 YFSETQ. V trimming: 4 bases; J trimming: 2 bases; junction bases outside the gene matches: 4. The CDR3 runs 14 residues. CDR3 in amino acids: CASSGGQPTDTQYF. The CDR3 nucleotides read TGCGCCAGCAGCGGGGGACAGCCCACAGATACGCAGTATTTT.